This section outlines one T cell receptor (beta chain) sequence together with its context. The sample comes from a study of blood T cell repertoires in COVID-19. The wider study: Some COVID-19 samples were acute and others convalescent; all came from the United States, Italy and Spain. From T cells, B-cell-depleted T cells, or PBMCs came the material, which was cDNA or gDNA.

In the source study's methods: Estimation of nucleated cell counts relied on the amplification of reference gene primers. Some clones are missing from TCRdb's copy, which holds only in-frame ones; the method was immunoSEQ multiplex PCR. V and J calls and clone size come straight from that table; D and trimming were deduced from the DNA. This sample carries about 55,000 clones, about four fifths of them seen once, and the ten largest clones take 5.5% to 6%. The CDR3 has 14 amino acids. V was pared by 6 bases and J by 2 bases, with 4 bases of the junction left unmatched. Germline values: CDR1 KGHSH, CDR2 LQKENI.

The origin of this receptor is a human donor in a cohort sampled during active or convalescent COVID-19. The source material was peripheral blood. V is TRBV18 and J is TRBJ2-7; 10 nucleotides match TRBD1. CDR3 amino acids: CASSGQGVTYEQYF. The CDR3 region has the DNA TGTGCCAGCTCCGGACAGGGGGTCACCTACGAGCAGTACTTC.